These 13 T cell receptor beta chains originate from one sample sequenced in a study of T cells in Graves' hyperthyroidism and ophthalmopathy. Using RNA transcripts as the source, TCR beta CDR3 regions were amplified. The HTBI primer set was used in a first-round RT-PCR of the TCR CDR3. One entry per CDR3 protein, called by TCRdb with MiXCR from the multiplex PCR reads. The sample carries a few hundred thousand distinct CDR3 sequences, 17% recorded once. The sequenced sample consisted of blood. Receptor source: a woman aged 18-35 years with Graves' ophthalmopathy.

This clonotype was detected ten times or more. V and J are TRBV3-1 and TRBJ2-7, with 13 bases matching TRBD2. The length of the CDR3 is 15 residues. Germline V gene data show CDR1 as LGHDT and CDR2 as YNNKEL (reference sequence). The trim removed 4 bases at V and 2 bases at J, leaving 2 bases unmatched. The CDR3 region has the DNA TGTGCCAGCAGCCGAACTAGCGGGAGGGCCTACGAGCAGTACTTC. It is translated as CASSRTSGRAYEQYF.

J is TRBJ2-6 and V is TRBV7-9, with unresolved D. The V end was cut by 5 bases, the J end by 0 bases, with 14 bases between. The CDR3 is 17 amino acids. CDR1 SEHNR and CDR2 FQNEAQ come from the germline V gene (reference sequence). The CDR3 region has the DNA TGTGCCAGCAGCATAGAAGTCTCGGACTCTGGGGCCAACGTCCTGACTTTC. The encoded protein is CASSIEVSDSGANVLTF.

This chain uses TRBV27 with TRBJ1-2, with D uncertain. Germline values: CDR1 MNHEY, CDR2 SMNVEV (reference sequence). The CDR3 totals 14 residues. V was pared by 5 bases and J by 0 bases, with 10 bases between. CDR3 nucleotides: TGTGCCAGCAGTCCCAGGACGCCTAACTATGGCTACACCTTC. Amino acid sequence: CASSPRTPNYGYTF.

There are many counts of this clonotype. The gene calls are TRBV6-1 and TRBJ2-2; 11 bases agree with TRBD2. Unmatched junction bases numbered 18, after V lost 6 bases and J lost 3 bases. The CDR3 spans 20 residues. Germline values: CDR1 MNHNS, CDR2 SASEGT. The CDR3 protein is CASRTTFGSSGGHDTGELFF. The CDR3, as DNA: TGTGCCAGCAGAACTACTTTTGGGTCTAGCGGGGGGCACGACACCGGGGAGCTGTTTTTT.

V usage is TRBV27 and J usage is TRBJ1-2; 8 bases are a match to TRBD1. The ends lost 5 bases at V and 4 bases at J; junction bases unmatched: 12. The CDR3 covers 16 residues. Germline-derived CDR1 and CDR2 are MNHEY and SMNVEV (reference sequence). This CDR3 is CASSPGQGILFYGYTF. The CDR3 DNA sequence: TGTGCCAGCAGTCCCGGACAGGGAATTCTTTTCTATGGCTACACCTTC.

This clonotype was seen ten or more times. CDR3 nucleotide sequence: TGTGCCAGCAGTGGACCAGGCGAGCAGTACTTC. Translation: CASSGPGEQYF. This chain links TRBV2 with TRBJ2-7, with unresolved D. Germline V lookup: CDR1 SNHLY, CDR2 FYNNEI. This CDR3 has 11 amino acids. Deletions cut 4 bases from V and 6 bases from J, with 7 bases between.

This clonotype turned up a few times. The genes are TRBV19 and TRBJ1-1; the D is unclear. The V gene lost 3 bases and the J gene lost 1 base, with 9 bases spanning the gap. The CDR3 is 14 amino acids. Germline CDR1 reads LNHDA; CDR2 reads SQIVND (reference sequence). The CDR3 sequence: CASSIVSGNTEAFF. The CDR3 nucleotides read TGTGCCAGTAGTATCGTCTCTGGGAACACTGAAGCTTTCTTT.

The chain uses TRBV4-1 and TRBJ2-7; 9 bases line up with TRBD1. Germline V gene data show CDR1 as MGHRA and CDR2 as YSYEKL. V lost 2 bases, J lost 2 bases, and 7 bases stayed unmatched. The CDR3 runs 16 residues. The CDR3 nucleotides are TGCGCCAGCAGCCAACCACAGGGGGCGCTAACCTACGAGCAGTACTTC. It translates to CASSQPQGALTYEQYF.

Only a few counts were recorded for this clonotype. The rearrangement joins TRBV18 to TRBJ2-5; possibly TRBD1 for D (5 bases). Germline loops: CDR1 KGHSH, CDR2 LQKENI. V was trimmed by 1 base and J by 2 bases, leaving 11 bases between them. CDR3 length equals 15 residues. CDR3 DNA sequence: TGTGCCAGCTCACCACTTTCAGGGCTGCAAGAGACCCAGTACTTC. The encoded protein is CASSPLSGLQETQYF.

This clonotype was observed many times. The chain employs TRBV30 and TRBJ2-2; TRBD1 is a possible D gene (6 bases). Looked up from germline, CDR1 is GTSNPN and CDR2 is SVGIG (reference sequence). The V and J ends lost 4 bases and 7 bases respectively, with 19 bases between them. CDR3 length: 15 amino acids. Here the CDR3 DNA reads TGTGCCTGGAACCCGGGGCAGGGGCTTAGCGGGGAGCTGTTTTTT. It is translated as CAWNPGQGLSGELFF.

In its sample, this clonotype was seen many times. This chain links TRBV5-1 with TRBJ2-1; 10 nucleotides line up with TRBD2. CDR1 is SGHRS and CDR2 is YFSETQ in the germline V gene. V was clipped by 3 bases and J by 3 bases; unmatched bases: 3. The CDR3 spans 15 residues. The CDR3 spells CASSWTSGVYNEQFF. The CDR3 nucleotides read TGCGCCAGCAGCTGGACTAGCGGTGTCTACAATGAGCAGTTCTTC.

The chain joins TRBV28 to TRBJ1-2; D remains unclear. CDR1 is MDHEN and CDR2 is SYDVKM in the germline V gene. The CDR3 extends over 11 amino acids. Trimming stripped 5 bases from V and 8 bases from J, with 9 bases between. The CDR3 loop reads CASSPKTGYTF. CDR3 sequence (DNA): TGTGCCAGCAGTCCCAAGACCGGCTACACCTTC.

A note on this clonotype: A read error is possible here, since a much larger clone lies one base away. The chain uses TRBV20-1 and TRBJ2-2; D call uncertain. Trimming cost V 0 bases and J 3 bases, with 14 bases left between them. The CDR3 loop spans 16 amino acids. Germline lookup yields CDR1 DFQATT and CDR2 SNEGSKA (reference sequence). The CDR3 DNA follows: TGCAGTGCTAGAGATTGGAATAGGGAAGACACCGGGGAGCTGTTTTTT. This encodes CSARDWNREDTGELFF.